The rows below give T cell receptor beta chains drawn from one sample of a study of cytomegalovirus exposure and HLA in healthy donors. The repertoire was sequenced with immunoSEQ multiplex PCR; TCRdb's copy has only in-frame clones and lacks some. The sample gives a few hundred thousand clones, roughly 80% of which show up once; 0.3% is in the top ten. The sample taken for sequencing was PBMCs. These receptors all come from a girl aged 2-10 years in good health and CMV-seronegative. Both conserved end residues are part of each CDR3. A D gene is named only where the DNA matches it firmly. The listing skips clone size in some rows; elsewhere it reads once, few, many or a size class.

TRBD2,13,TRBJ2-7,TRBV2,NA,CARRTSGSYEQYF,TGTGCCAGGCGGACTAGCGGGAGTTACGAGCAGTACTTC
NA,14,TRBJ2-7,TRBV18,few,CASSPSNPPHEQYF,TGTGCCAGCTCACCTTCTAACCCACCCCACGAGCAGTACTTC
NA,15,TRBJ1-2,TRBV19,few,CASSIGPPGSYGYTF,TGTGCCAGTAGTATAGGACCGCCAGGTTCCTATGGCTACACCTTC
NA,17,TRBJ2-3,TRBV7-7,few,CASSLGVSGPSTDTQYF,TGTGCCAGCAGCTTAGGAGTCAGCGGTCCTAGCACAGATACGCAGTATTTT
TRBD1,16,TRBJ2-7,TRBV2,NA,CATADRGEVRYYEQYF,TGTGCCACTGCGGACAGGGGGGAAGTTCGATACTACGAGCAGTACTTC
NA,11,TRBJ1-1,TRBV29-1,NA,CSVDRDTEAFF,TGCAGCGTTGACAGGGACACTGAAGCTTTCTTT
NA,13,TRBJ1-1,TRBV28,NA,CASSSLRDTEAFF,TGTGCCAGCAGTAGTCTGCGGGACACTGAAGCTTTCTTT
TRBD2,15,TRBJ2-7,TRBV25-1,NA,CASNAGTSGSYEQYF,TGTGCCAGCAACGCCGGGACTAGCGGGAGCTACGAGCAGTACTTC
TRBD1,15,TRBJ2-1,TRBV4-1,NA,CASSQLRAGGNEQFF,TGCGCCAGCAGCCAACTTAGAGCAGGGGGCAATGAGCAGTTCTTC
TRBD2,15,TRBJ2-5,TRBV5-4,NA,CASSLAGTRQETQYF,TGTGCCAGCAGCTTGGCGGGGACTAGACAAGAGACCCAGTACTTC
NA,15,TRBJ1-5,TRBV28,few,CASSRMSSRVQPQHF,TGTGCCAGCAGCCGGATGAGCTCCAGGGTTCAGCCCCAGCATTTT
TRBD1,13,TRBJ2-1,TRBV2,few,CASDPDRYNEQFF,TGTGCCAGCGACCCGGACAGGTACAATGAGCAGTTCTTC
NA,13,TRBJ1-2,TRBV6-1,NA,CASRGGIGYGYTF,TGTGCCAGCAGGGGGGGGATCGGCTATGGCTACACCTTC
TRBD2,14,TRBJ2-7,TRBV30,NA,CAWSARGVLYEQYF,TGTGCCTGGAGTGCACGGGGGGTTCTCTACGAGCAGTACTTC
TRBD2,16,TRBJ2-3,TRBV9,NA,CASSGTSGGPLATQYF,TGTGCCAGCAGCGGGACTAGCGGGGGGCCGTTGGCTACGCAGTATTTT
NA,13,TRBJ2-1,TRBV27,NA,CASSLRDSNEQFF,TGTGCCAGCAGTTTGCGGGACAGCAATGAGCAGTTCTTC
NA,11,TRBJ2-1,TRBV6-5,few,CASSPGATQFF,TGTGCCAGCAGTCCAGGGGCTACTCAGTTCTTC
TRBD1,16,TRBJ1-1,TRBV5-1,NA,CASSGTGAGWSTEAFF,TGCGCCAGCTCCGGGACAGGGGCTGGGTGGAGCACTGAAGCTTTCTTT
NA,14,TRBJ2-7,TRBV11-1,NA,CASSYVTGDYEQYF,TGTGCCAGCAGCTATGTTACGGGGGACTACGAGCAGTACTTC
NA,14,TRBJ1-2,TRBV18,NA,CASSSSTDSYGYTF,TGTGCCAGCTCATCATCGACGGACAGCTATGGCTACACCTTC
TRBD1,12,TRBJ1-2,TRBV29-1,NA,CSGVTGDYGYTF,TGCAGCGGCGTGACAGGGGACTATGGCTACACCTTC
NA,12,TRBJ1-5,TRBV7-9,NA,CASSLDRRPQHF,TGTGCCAGCAGCTTAGATCGTAGGCCCCAGCATTTT
NA,12,TRBJ1-1,TRBV15,NA,CATSDSGVGAFF,TGTGCCACCAGCGACTCAGGGGTGGGGGCTTTCTTT
TRBD1,16,TRBJ1-6,TRBV5-6,once,CASSQQGTGYNSPLHF,TGTGCCAGCAGTCAGCAGGGGACAGGCTATAATTCACCCCTCCACTTT
TRBD1,15,TRBJ2-1,TRBV28,NA,CASSFRTGGYNEQFF,TGTGCCAGCAGTTTCAGGACAGGGGGCTACAATGAGCAGTTCTTC
NA,17,TRBJ2-7,TRBV28,NA,CASSPPTFGRAVYEQYF,TGTGCCAGCAGCCCACCAACCTTTGGCAGGGCTGTCTACGAGCAGTACTTC
NA,11,TRBJ2-1,TRBV29-1,NA,CSVKRVKEQFF,TGCAGCGTTAAAAGAGTTAAAGAGCAGTTCTTC
NA,15,TRBJ2-7,TRBV6-5,NA,CASARGRPSSYEQYF,TGTGCCAGCGCCAGAGGGAGGCCGAGCTCCTACGAGCAGTACTTC
NA,11,TRBJ1-1,TRBV11-2,NA,CASNHGFRAFF,TGTGCCAGCAACCACGGGTTCCGGGCTTTCTTT
NA,15,TRBJ1-1,TRBV10-3,NA,CAIRNLGGENTEAFF,TGTGCCATCAGAAACTTGGGCGGGGAGAACACTGAAGCTTTCTTT
NA,14,TRBJ2-7,TRBV9,NA,CASSLRLEHGEQYF,TGTGCCAGCAGCCTAAGACTAGAACACGGCGAGCAGTACTTC
NA,13,TRBJ2-7,TRBV15,NA,CATSWDSSYEQYF,TGTGCCACCAGTTGGGACTCATCCTACGAGCAGTACTTC
NA,16,TRBJ1-1,TRBV28,NA,CASSPLAVFENTEAFF,TGTGCCAGCAGCCCGCTTGCGGTTTTTGAGAACACTGAAGCTTTCTTT
NA,16,TRBJ2-7,TRBV11-2,once,CASSWFRGADLYEQYF,TGTGCCAGCAGCTGGTTTCGGGGGGCCGACTTGTACGAGCAGTACTTC
NA,13,TRBJ2-7,TRBV27,NA,CASSLKGDYEQYF,TGTGCCAGCAGTCTCAAGGGGGACTACGAGCAGTACTTC
TRBD1,14,TRBJ2-2,TRBV29-1,NA,CSVGGTGNTGELFF,TGCAGCGTTGGAGGGACAGGTAACACCGGGGAGCTGTTTTTT
NA,15,TRBJ2-1,TRBV6-5,NA,CASTRTGFSSNEQFF,TGTGCCAGCACTCGAACAGGGTTCTCTTCGAATGAGCAGTTCTTC
TRBD1,15,TRBJ1-5,TRBV27,few,CASRGTGGSNQPQHF,TGTGCCAGCAGGGGGACAGGGGGCAGCAATCAGCCCCAGCATTTT
NA,15,TRBJ2-7,TRBV19,once,CASSIAGQGIHEQYF,TGTGCCAGTAGTATAGCGGGTCAGGGGATCCACGAGCAGTACTTC